This T cell receptor beta chain was obtained from a study of T-cell memory formation after mild COVID-19. The germline V gene has CDR1 SGHDT and CDR2 YYEEEE. V lost 0 bases and J 7 bases, leaving 11 bases between the germline ends. The CDR3 sequence is 13 residues long. TCR alpha and TCR beta cDNA libraries carrying sample barcodes and UMIs came from 5'RACE with constant-segment primers. TCRdb redid the calling of the 5' RACE reads with MiXCR, one entry per CDR3 protein. The sample holds some 49,000 distinct CDR3 sequences, roughly 27% seen once. V is TRBV5-6 and J is TRBJ2-7, with no clear D. Sequencing used PBMCs or a T cell subset sorted from them (not recorded which). The TCR originated in a man in his late teens or twenties who had mild COVID-19 (a few samples of this study predate the infection). Cell type and time point are not known. The CDR3 loop reads CASSLDPPGEQYV. In DNA, the CDR3 is TGTGCCAGCAGCTTGGATCCTCCTGGGGAGCAGTACGTC.